A single sample gave rise to the 15 T cell receptor beta chains below, sequenced in a study of metastatic and nonmetastatic thyroid tumors. With MiXCR, TCRdb called clones anew from the PCR reads. The repertoire includes 20,000 to 30,000 clones, over 10% of them detected once, and nearly 5% sits in the top ten. Until they underwent thyroid surgery, no patient had received any treatment. What was sequenced was blood. The origin of the receptors is a female donor with papillary thyroid cancer or a benign thyroid nodule (not recorded which). Some clones in this sample may be carry-over from other donors' samples.

This clone was detected ten times or more. The rearrangement joins TRBV25-1 to TRBJ1-1; D call uncertain. This CDR3 has 13 residues. Germline V gene lookup returns CDR1 MGHDK and CDR2 SYGVNS. V lost 0 bases and J 10 bases, leaving 12 bases between the germline ends. The CDR3 reads CASSEYEALGAFF. For the CDR3, the DNA is TGTGCCAGCAGTGAATATGAGGCCTTGGGAGCTTTCTTT.

This clone came up a few times. In DNA, the CDR3 is TGTGCCAGCAGTCCCGGGGACTATGGCTACACCTTC. Translation gives CASSPGDYGYTF. This chain links TRBV6-1 with TRBJ1-2, with D uncertain. CDR1 and CDR2 (germline): MNHNS, SASEGT. There are 12 residues in the CDR3. V was clipped by 5 bases and J by 3 bases, with 7 bases between them.

This clone was detected ten times or more. The rearrangement joins TRBV9 to TRBJ1-3; D gene uncertain. This CDR3 is built from 14 residues. The germline gives CDR1 SGDLS, CDR2 YYNGEE. Trimming stripped 3 bases from V and 0 bases from J, with 7 bases between. The CDR3 DNA follows: TGTGCCAGCAGCGCCGGCCCCTCTGGAAACACCATATATTTT. The encoded protein is CASSAGPSGNTIYF.

This clone was detected many times. This sequence joins TRBV27 and TRBJ1-2; TRBD1 matches at 8 bases. Per germline, CDR1 MNHEY and CDR2 SMNVEV (reference sequence). This CDR3 has 13 residues. J was trimmed by 3 bases and V by 7 bases; bases with no gene match: 4. The CDR3 sequence: CASMPGGYYGYTF. In DNA form, the CDR3 reads TGTGCCAGCATGCCAGGGGGCTACTATGGCTACACCTTC.

The CDR3 DNA sequence: TGCAGTGCTGGCAGTAGATCTAGCGGAGCTTACAATGAGCAGTTCTTC. Its protein is CSAGSRSSGAYNEQFF. The J gene is TRBJ2-1, the V gene TRBV20-1, with 7 bases identical to TRBD2. CDR3 length: 16 amino acids. The germline gives CDR1 DFQATT, CDR2 SNEGSKA (reference sequence). V shed 5 bases and J 4 bases; nucleotides not matched to a gene: 14.

This clone was recorded at least ten times. The chain combines TRBV5-1 with TRBJ1-1; TRBD1 might be the D (6 bases). The germline CDR1 and CDR2 sequences are SGHRS and YFSETQ. This CDR3 has 14 residues. Deletions cut 1 base from V and 0 bases from J, with 7 bases between. Here the CDR3 DNA reads TGCGCCAGCAGCTTGACAGGGATGAACACTGAAGCTTTCTTT. Amino acid sequence: CASSLTGMNTEAFF.

This clone was seen only once. The chain employs TRBV3-1 and TRBJ2-5; possibly TRBD2 for D (6 bases). Germline V lookup: CDR1 LGHDT, CDR2 YNNKEL (reference sequence). V was pared by 8 bases and J by 5 bases, with 21 bases between. The CDR3 is 15 residues long. Here the CDR3 DNA reads TGTGCCAGCGGCCGTACACTACGGGCGGGGGAGACCCAGTACTTC. Translation gives CASGRTLRAGETQYF.

This clone was picked up many times. The CDR3 does not end in the conserved phenylalanine or tryptophan, so this is likely a read error. This chain uses TRBV3-1 with TRBJ1-5; D ambiguous. Germline assignment: CDR1 LGHDT and CDR2 YNNKEL (reference sequence). The CDR3 consists of 14 residues. V was clipped by 1 base and J by 1 base, with 5 bases between them. In nucleotides, the CDR3 is TGTGCCAGCAGCCAAGTCGGCAGCAATCAGCCCCAGCATTCT. Amino acids: CASSQVGSNQPQHS.

This clone is medium-sized. V is TRBV6-2 or TRBV6-3 and J is TRBJ2-1, with TRBD2 matching over 11 bases. The CDR3 covers 18 residues. The junction had 14 bases not matched to a gene; V was cut back by 5 bases and J by 5 bases. The V gene's germline CDR1 is MNHEY and CDR2 SVGEGT. The DNA of the CDR3 is TGTGCCAGCAGTGGACCTACTAGCGGGAGAAGGATCAACAATGAGCAGTTCTTC. Protein product: CASSGPTSGRRINNEQFF.

Many counts were recorded for this clone. This chain joins TRBV12-5 and TRBJ2-2; 13 bases agree with TRBD2. Germline V CDR1 and CDR2: LGHNT, FRNRAP. This CDR3 spans 16 amino acids. J was trimmed by 6 bases and V by 0 bases; bases with no gene match: 1. CDR3 loop: CASGLVLAGGPGELFF. The CDR3 DNA sequence: TGTGCTAGTGGTTTGGTACTAGCGGGAGGGCCCGGGGAGCTGTTTTTT.

The sample holds many counts of this clone. The chain joins TRBV6-1 to TRBJ2-7; the D gene could be TRBD1 or TRBD2 (5 bases each). V was shortened by 9 bases and J by 4 bases, with 7 bases between the two germline ends. The CDR3 covers 10 residues. The germline gives CDR1 MNHNS, CDR2 SASEGT. In nucleotides, the CDR3 is TGTGCCAGGAGGGGATACGAGCAGTACTTC. This sequence encodes CARRGYEQYF.

This clone was seen ten or more times. The sample carries other DNA sequences with the same CDR3. This chain connects TRBV5-4 to TRBJ2-2; unclear D gene. Trimming left V 4 bases short and J 4 bases short, with 11 bases between. The length of the CDR3 is 14 residues. Germline CDR1 is SGHNT and CDR2 is YYREEE (reference sequence). The DNA for the CDR3 is TGTGCCAGCAGCCTCCCCCGAGGCACCGGGGAGCTGTTTTTT. Amino acid sequence: CASSLPRGTGELFF.

Many counts were recorded for this clone. This sequence joins TRBV6-2 or TRBV6-3 and TRBJ2-2; D not resolved. Germline V gene lookup returns CDR1 MNHEY and CDR2 SVGEGT. Trimming removed 8 bases at V and 1 base at J, with 11 bases between. This CDR3 is 14 amino acids long. The CDR3 sequence is CASRWVRNTGELFF. The CDR3 DNA reads TGTGCCAGCCGATGGGTGAGGAACACCGGGGAGCTGTTTTTT.

This clone was observed many times. J is TRBJ1-1 and V is TRBV2; TRBD1 agrees at 10 bases. The CDR3 is made up of 17 amino acids. The germline gives CDR1 SNHLY, CDR2 FYNNEI. V shed 4 bases and J 0 bases; nucleotides not matched to a gene: 8. Written as DNA, the CDR3 is TGTGCCAGCAGTGGGGGACAGGGGTCAAATCTGAACACTGAAGCTTTCTTT. Its translation: CASSGGQGSNLNTEAFF.

This clone came up many times. This rearrangement joins TRBV29-1 to TRBJ1-2; no clear D gene. CDR1 is SQVTM and CDR2 is ANQGSEA in the germline V gene. The V and J ends lost 5 bases and 7 bases respectively, with 14 bases between them. The CDR3 loop spans 12 amino acids. CDR3: CSVSRVPVGYTF. CDR3 DNA: TGCAGCGTTTCACGGGTTCCGGTTGGCTACACCTTC. The variable domain in full, with the rest retrieved from reference TRBV29-1 and TRBJ1-2, is SAVISQKPSRDICQRGTSLTIQCQVDSQVTMMFWYRQQPGQSLTLIATANQGSEATYESGFVIDKFPISRPNLTFSTLTVSNMSPEDSSIYLCSVSRVPVGYTFGSGTRLTVV.